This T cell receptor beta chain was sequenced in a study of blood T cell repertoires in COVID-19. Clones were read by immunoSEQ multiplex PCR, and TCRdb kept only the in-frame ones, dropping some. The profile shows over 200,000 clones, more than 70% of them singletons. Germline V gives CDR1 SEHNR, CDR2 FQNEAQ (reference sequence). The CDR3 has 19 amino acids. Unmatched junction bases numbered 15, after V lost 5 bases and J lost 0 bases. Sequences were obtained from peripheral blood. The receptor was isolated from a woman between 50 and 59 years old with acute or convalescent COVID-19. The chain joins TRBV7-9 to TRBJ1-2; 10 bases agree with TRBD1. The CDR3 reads CASSPRLGTGVLTNYGYTF. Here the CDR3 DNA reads TGTGCCAGCAGCCCCAGGTTGGGGACAGGGGTTCTAACTAACTATGGCTACACCTTC.